A selection of T cell receptor beta chains follows, all from one sample in a study of T-cell memory formation after mild COVID-19. From the 5' RACE reads, TCRdb called clonotypes with MiXCR, one entry per CDR3 protein. Of 190,000 or so distinct CDR3 sequences listed, about 22% are singletons. Material: PBMCs or a T cell subset sorted from them (not recorded which). The receptors were gathered from an adult woman who had mild COVID-19 (a few samples of this study predate the infection). Cell type and time point are not known. The CDR3 runs from the conserved cysteine through the conserved F or W. A D gene is named only where the DNA matches it firmly. For some rows the clone size is stated as once, few or many, or as a class when expanded; others skip it.

length	V	size	D	J	DNA	CDR3
14	TRBV7-9	few	-	TRBJ2-7	TGTGCCAGCAGCGCCCAGACAGGGAGGGACGAGCAGTACTTC	CASSAQTGRDEQYF
13	TRBV29-1	few	-	TRBJ1-2	TGCAGCGTCTCGAAGCGGGTGGGCTATGGCTACACCTTC	CSVSKRVGYGYTF
15	TRBV5-6	-	-	TRBJ1-1	TGTGCCAGCAGCGGGGGCGGGCCCTTGAACACTGAAGCTTTCTTT	CASSGGGPLNTEAFF
14	TRBV29-1	many	TRBD1	TRBJ1-2	TGCAGCATTCGAACAGGGGCTGCCTACTATGGCTACACCTTC	CSIRTGAAYYGYTF
16	TRBV11-2	-	-	TRBJ1-1	TGTGCCAGCAGCCCGCCATTTGTGGGGACGAACACTGAAGCTTTCTTT	CASSPPFVGTNTEAFF
16	TRBV5-1	-	TRBD1	TRBJ1-4	TGCGCCAGCAGCACTGGGACAGGGGTGGAGGTTGAAAAACTGTTTTTT	CASSTGTGVEVEKLFF
16	TRBV7-9	-	-	TRBJ1-5	TGTGCCAGCAGCCAAGGGGCGGACACCCCGGCTCAGCCCCAGCATTTT	CASSQGADTPAQPQHF
19	TRBV12-3/TRBV12-4	few	TRBD1	TRBJ2-2	TGTGCCAGCAGTTTAGCGACAGGGGGCTGGACCCTTAACACCGGGGAGCTGTTTTTT	CASSLATGGWTLNTGELFF
16	TRBV7-3	-	TRBD2	TRBJ2-2	TGTGCCAGCAGCTCAGGACTAGCGGGATACACCGGGGAGCTGTTTTTT	CASSSGLAGYTGELFF
13	TRBV10-3	-	TRBD2	TRBJ2-7	TGTGCCATCAGGCGGGAGGCGGCCTACGAGCAGTACTTC	CAIRREAAYEQYF
15	TRBV20-1	few	TRBD1	TRBJ1-5	TGCAGTGCTAAGGACAGGGACTATAGCAATCAGCCCCAGCATTTT	CSAKDRDYSNQPQHF
14	TRBV9	-	-	TRBJ2-2	TGTGCCAGCAGCGTAGAGAGTTACACCGGGGAGCTGTTTTTT	CASSVESYTGELFF
15	TRBV4-1	-	-	TRBJ1-1	TGCGCCAGCAGCCATCCGGAGGGCCGGGGCACTGAAGCTTTCTTT	CASSHPEGRGTEAFF
14	TRBV20-1	-	-	TRBJ2-7	TGCAGTGCTAGGGAAGTTGGGGTTTACCACGAGCAGTACTTC	CSAREVGVYHEQYF
12	TRBV6-5	few	-	TRBJ1-2	TGTGCCAGCAGCCAACCTGGACATGGCTACACCTTC	CASSQPGHGYTF
16	TRBV5-6	-	TRBD2	TRBJ2-7	TGTGCCAGCAGCTTTCAAGGGGAGGGAGAGTACTACGAGCAGTACTTC	CASSFQGEGEYYEQYF
16	TRBV11-2	few	-	TRBJ2-5	TGTGCCAGCAGCGACATCCCCCGGGACTTCCAAGAGACCCAGTACTTC	CASSDIPRDFQETQYF
12	TRBV6-2/TRBV6-3	few	-	TRBJ2-7	TGTGCCAGCAGCCCTCTGGGGCGGGAGCAGTACTTC	CASSPLGREQYF
15	TRBV24-1	few	-	TRBJ1-4	TGTGCCACCAGTGGAATGGCAGGGCCAAATGAAAAACTGTTTTTT	CATSGMAGPNEKLFF
15	TRBV6-2/TRBV6-3	-	-	TRBJ2-7	TGTGCCAGCAGTGCACTGGTCGGTACCTCCTACGAGCAGTACTTC	CASSALVGTSYEQYF
15	TRBV27	few	-	TRBJ2-7	TGTGCCAGCAGTTCGGGGATGGGAGTCGGGGGCGTGCAGTACTTC	CASSSGMGVGGVQYF
13	TRBV7-9	-	TRBD1	TRBJ2-5	TGTGCCAGCAGCAAAGGGGGCAGGCAGACCCAGTACTTC	CASSKGGRQTQYF
12	TRBV6-2/TRBV6-3	few	-	TRBJ1-1	TGTGCCAGCCTACGGGGGAGCACTGAAGCTTTCTTT	CASLRGSTEAFF
15	TRBV3-1	few	-	TRBJ2-1	TGTGCCAGCAGCCAAGAACGGACCCTTTACAATGAGCAGTTCTTC	CASSQERTLYNEQFF
15	TRBV5-1	few	-	TRBJ2-1	TGCGCCAGCAGCTTGGGGTCAGAGAGCTACAATGAGCAGTTCTTC	CASSLGSESYNEQFF
15	TRBV2	few	TRBD1	TRBJ2-2	TGTGCCAGCACTCCCGGGACAGGCTCCACCGGGGAGCTGTTTTTT	CASTPGTGSTGELFF
14	TRBV6-2/TRBV6-3	few	-	TRBJ2-7	TGTGCCAGCAGCACCGGGCATACCTCCTACGAGCAGTACTTC	CASSTGHTSYEQYF
17	TRBV12-3/TRBV12-4	-	TRBD2	TRBJ2-3	TGTGCCAGCAGTTTAGCGCGGGCTAGCGGGAGCACAGATACGCAGTATTTT	CASSLARASGSTDTQYF
15	TRBV7-9	few	-	TRBJ2-5	TGTGCCAGCAGCCCCAGGGAAGGGTACCAAGAGACCCAGTACTTC	CASSPREGYQETQYF
18	TRBV7-6	few	-	TRBJ2-6	TGTGCCAGCAGCCGCGCTGAACTCCCGCTCTCTGGGGCCAACGTCCTGACTTTC	CASSRAELPLSGANVLTF
13	TRBV27	-	-	TRBJ1-5	TGTGCCAGCAGCTTAGGACAGTATCAGCCCCAGCATTTT	CASSLGQYQPQHF
12	TRBV2	-	-	TRBJ1-5	TGTGCCAGCACGACGGAAAATCAGCCCCAGCATTTT	CASTTENQPQHF
15	TRBV6-5	-	-	TRBJ2-1	TGTGCCAGCAGTTACTCGACACTGCTTGACAATGAGCAGTTCTTC	CASSYSTLLDNEQFF
15	TRBV4-3	-	-	TRBJ2-5	TGCGCCAGCAGCCAAGGGCCGGGACTCCAAGAGACCCAGTACTTC	CASSQGPGLQETQYF
12	TRBV6-2/TRBV6-3	few	-	TRBJ2-7	TGTGCCAGCAGTTACTGGGGGTACGAGCAGTACTTC	CASSYWGYEQYF
14	TRBV27	-	TRBD1	TRBJ2-5	TGTGCCAGCAGTCCCTGGACAGGTGAAGAGACCCAGTACTTC	CASSPWTGEETQYF
15	TRBV6-5	-	TRBD1	TRBJ2-5	TGTGCCAGCAGTTACGGGACAGGGGGAGAAGAGACCCAGTACTTC	CASSYGTGGEETQYF
12	TRBV11-3	-	-	TRBJ1-1	TGTGCCAGCAGCTTAGATACCAGAGGAGCTTTCTTT	CASSLDTRGAFF
15	TRBV9	-	TRBD2	TRBJ2-2	TGTGCCAGCAGCAGTGCGGGGGGAGGCCCCGGGGAGCTGTTTTTT	CASSSAGGGPGELFF
14	TRBV10-3	-	-	TRBJ2-7	TGTGCCATCAGCCGCCCGACGAGCAGGGACGAGCAGTACTTC	CAISRPTSRDEQYF
16	TRBV20-1	-	TRBD2	TRBJ2-7	TGCAGTGCTAGAGACGGGACTAGCGGTGACTTCGGCGAGCAGTACTTC	CSARDGTSGDFGEQYF
15	TRBV12-3/TRBV12-4	few	TRBD1	TRBJ1-2	TGTGCCAGCAGTTTAGAGGCAGGGGGTGTCGATGGCTACACCTTC	CASSLEAGGVDGYTF
10	TRBV10-1	-	-	TRBJ2-7	TGCGCCAGCAGTGAGTATCGACCTTGCTTC	CASSEYRPCF
11	TRBV19	-	-	TRBJ2-1	TGTGCCAGTAGTATGGGAGGTGAGCAGTTCTTC	CASSMGGEQFF
17	TRBV7-2	few	-	TRBJ1-3	TGTGCCAGCAGCTCAGAGGGGGGGTCTATCTCTGGAAACACCATATATTTT	CASSSEGGSISGNTIYF
14	TRBV6-2/TRBV6-3	-	-	TRBJ2-1	TGTGCCAGCAGTTACTCGAGTCCCTTCAATGAGCAGTTCTTC	CASSYSSPFNEQFF
16	TRBV5-1	-	-	TRBJ1-1	TGCGCCAGCAGCTTGAATACACGCGGGGGGCCGTCTGAAGCTTTCTTT	CASSLNTRGGPSEAFF
16	TRBV24-1	many	-	TRBJ2-7	TGTGCCACCAGTGATAAGCCGAAGAGCGGAAGCTACGAGCAGTACTTC	CATSDKPKSGSYEQYF
11	TRBV29-1	many	-	TRBJ1-2	TGCAGCGTTGAGCGGGACTATGGCTACACCTTC	CSVERDYGYTF
16	TRBV6-1	-	TRBD2	TRBJ2-2	TGTGCCAGAAGTGAAGCTGGGCGGGAGGGCACCGGGGAGCTGTTTTTT	CARSEAGREGTGELFF